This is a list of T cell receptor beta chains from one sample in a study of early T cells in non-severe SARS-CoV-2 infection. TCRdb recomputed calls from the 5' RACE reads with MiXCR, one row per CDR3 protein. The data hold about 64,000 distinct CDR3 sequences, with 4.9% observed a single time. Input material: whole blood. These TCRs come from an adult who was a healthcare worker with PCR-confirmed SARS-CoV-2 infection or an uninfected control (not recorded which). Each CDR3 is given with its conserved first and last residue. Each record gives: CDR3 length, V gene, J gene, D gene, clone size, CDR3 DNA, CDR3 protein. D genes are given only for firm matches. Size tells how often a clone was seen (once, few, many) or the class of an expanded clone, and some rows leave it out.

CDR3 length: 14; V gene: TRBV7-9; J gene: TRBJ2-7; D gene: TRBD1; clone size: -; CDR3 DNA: TGTGCCAGCAGCGCCGGGACAGGGGACTACGAGCAGTACTTC; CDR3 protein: CASSAGTGDYEQYF
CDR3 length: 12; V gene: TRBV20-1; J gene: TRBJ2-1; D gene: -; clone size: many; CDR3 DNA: TGCAGTGCTCGCAGACTTTTGAATGAGCAGTTCTTC; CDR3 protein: CSARRLLNEQFF
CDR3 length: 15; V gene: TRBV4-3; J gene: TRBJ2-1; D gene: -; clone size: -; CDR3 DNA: TGCGCCAGCAGCCAAGCCCAGAGCTCCTACAATGAGCAGTTCTTC; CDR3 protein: CASSQAQSSYNEQFF
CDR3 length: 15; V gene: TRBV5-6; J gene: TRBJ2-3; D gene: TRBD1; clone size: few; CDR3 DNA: TGTGCCAGCAGCCGGGACAGGGGAGGCACAGATACGCAGTATTTT; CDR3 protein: CASSRDRGGTDTQYF
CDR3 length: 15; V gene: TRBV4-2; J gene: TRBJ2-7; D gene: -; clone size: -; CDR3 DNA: TGTGCCAGCAGCCAAGATGGAGGAAGCTCCTACGAGCAGTACTTC; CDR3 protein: CASSQDGGSSYEQYF
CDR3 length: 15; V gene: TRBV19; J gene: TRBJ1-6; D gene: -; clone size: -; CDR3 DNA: TGTGCCAGTTCAAGCCGGGACACGTATAATTCACCCCTCCACTTT; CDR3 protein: CASSSRDTYNSPLHF
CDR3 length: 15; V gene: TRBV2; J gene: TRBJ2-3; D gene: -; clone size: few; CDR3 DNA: TGTGCCAGCAGTGAAAGGCAGCCTAGCACAGATACGCAGTATTTT; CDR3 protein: CASSERQPSTDTQYF
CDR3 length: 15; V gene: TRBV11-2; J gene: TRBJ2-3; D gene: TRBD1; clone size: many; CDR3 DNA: TGTGCCAGCAGCTTAGGACAGGGGGCGAGAGATACGCAGTATTTT; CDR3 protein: CASSLGQGARDTQYF
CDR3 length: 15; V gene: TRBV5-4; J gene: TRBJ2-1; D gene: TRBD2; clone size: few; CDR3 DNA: TGTGCCAGCAGCTTTGCGCGGGAGCTCTACAATGAGCAGTTCTTC; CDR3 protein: CASSFARELYNEQFF
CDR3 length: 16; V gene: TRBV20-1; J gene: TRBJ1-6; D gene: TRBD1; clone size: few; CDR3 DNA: TGCAGTGCTAGGCCAGGACAGGGGGCGGAAAGTTCACCCCTCCACTTT; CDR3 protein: CSARPGQGAESSPLHF
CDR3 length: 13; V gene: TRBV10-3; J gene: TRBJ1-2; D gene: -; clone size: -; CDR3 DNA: TGTGCCATCAGTGAGTCAAAGGACTATGGCTACACCTTC; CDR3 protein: CAISESKDYGYTF
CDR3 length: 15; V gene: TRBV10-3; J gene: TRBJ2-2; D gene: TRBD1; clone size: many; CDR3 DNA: TGTGCCATCAGTTTCAAAGGGGACAGCCCCGGGGAGCTGTTTTTT; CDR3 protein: CAISFKGDSPGELFF
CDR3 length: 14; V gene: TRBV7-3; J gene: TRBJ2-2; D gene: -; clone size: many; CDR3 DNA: TGTGCCAGCAGCTTAACGTACGGGCCCGGGGAGCTGTTTTTT; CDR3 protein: CASSLTYGPGELFF
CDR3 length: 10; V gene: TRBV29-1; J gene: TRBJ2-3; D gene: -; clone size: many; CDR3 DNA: TGCAGCATAGACACAGATACGCAGTATTTT; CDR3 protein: CSIDTDTQYF
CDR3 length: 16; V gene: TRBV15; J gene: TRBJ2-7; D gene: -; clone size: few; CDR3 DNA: TGTGCCACCAGCAGAGATACTGATCCAGGGGTCTACGAGCAGTACTTC; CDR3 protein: CATSRDTDPGVYEQYF
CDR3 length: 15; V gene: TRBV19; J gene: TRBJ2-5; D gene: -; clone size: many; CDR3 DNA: TGTGCCAGTAGTGGGGGTCTCGGGGCACAAGAGACCCAGTACTTC; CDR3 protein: CASSGGLGAQETQYF
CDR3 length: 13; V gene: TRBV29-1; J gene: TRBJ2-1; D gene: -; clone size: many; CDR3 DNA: TGCAGCGTTGGACATAACCGCTACAATGAGCAGTTCTTC; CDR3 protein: CSVGHNRYNEQFF
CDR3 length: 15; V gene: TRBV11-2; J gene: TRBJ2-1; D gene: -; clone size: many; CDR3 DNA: TGTGCCAGCAGCTTAGATGAACAGGCGTACAATGAGCAGTTCTTC; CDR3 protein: CASSLDEQAYNEQFF
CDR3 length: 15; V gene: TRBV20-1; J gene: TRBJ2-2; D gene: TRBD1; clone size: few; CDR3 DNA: TGCAGTGCTACACCGGGACAGGGGGCTGCCGGGGAGCTGTTTTTT; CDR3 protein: CSATPGQGAAGELFF
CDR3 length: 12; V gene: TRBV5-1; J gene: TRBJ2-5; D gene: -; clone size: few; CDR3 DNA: TGCGCCAGCAGCCCCTATGAGGAGGCCCAGTACTTC; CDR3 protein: CASSPYEEAQYF
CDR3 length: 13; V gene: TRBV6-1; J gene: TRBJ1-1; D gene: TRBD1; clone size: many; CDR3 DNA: TGTGCCAGCAGGACGCAGGGGGCGGATGAAGCTTTCTTT; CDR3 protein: CASRTQGADEAFF
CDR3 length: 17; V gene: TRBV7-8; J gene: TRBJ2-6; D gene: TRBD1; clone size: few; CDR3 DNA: TGTGCCAGCAGCTTGCCGGGACAGGGGGCTGGGGCCAACGTCCTGACTTTC; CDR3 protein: CASSLPGQGAGANVLTF
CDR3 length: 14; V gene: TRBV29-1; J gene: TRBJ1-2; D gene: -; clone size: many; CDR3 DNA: TGCAGCGTCGACCCGAACAGGGACAACTATGGCTACACCTTC; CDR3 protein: CSVDPNRDNYGYTF
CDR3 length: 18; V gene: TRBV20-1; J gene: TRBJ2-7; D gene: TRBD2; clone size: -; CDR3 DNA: TGCAGTGCTAGAGACATGCGGACTAGCGGGACGAGCTCCTACGAGCAGTACTTC; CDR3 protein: CSARDMRTSGTSSYEQYF
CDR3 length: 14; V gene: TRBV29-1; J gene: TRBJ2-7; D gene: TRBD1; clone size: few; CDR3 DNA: TGCAGCGTTGAAGTAACAGGGGGCTCCTACGAGCAGTACTTC; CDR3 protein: CSVEVTGGSYEQYF
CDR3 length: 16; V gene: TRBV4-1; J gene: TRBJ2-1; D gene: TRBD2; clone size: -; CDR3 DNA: TGCGCCAGCAGCCAAGTAGTAGCGGGAGGGCCGAGTGAGCAGTTCTTC; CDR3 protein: CASSQVVAGGPSEQFF
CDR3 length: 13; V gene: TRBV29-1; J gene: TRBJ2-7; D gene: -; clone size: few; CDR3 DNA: TGCAGCGTTGGACCCCGGGGGTCCTACGAGCAGTACTTC; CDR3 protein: CSVGPRGSYEQYF
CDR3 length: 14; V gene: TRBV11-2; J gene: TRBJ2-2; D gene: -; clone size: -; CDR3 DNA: TGTGCCAGCAGCTTAGTCGGGGGTGCCGGGGAGCTGTTTTTT; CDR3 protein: CASSLVGGAGELFF
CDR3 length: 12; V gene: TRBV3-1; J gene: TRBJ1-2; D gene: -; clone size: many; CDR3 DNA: TGTGCCAGCAGCCAAAACAGGGCTGGCTACACCTTC; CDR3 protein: CASSQNRAGYTF
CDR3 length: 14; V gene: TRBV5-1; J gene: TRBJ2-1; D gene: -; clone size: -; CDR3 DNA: TGCGCCAGCAGCTTATCTAGCCAGTACAATGAGCAGTTCTTC; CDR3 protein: CASSLSSQYNEQFF
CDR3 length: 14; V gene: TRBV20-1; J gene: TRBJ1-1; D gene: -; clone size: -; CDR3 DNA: TGCAGTGCTTCCTCGGGGGTAGAATACACTGAAGCTTTCTTT; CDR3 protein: CSASSGVEYTEAFF
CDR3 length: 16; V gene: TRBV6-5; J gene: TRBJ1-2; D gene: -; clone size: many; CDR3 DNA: TGTGCCAGCAGTTACTCGCCCGGACAGAGGAGCGATGGCTACACCTTC; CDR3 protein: CASSYSPGQRSDGYTF
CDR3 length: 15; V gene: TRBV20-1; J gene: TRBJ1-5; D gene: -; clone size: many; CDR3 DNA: TGCAGTGCTAGAGATCTGGGGGGGCCCAATCAGCCCCAGCATTTT; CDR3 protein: CSARDLGGPNQPQHF
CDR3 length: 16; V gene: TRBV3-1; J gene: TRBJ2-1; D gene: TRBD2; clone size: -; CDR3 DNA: TGTGCCAGCAGCCGAGGGACTAGCGGGAGGATGATTGAGCAGTTCTTC; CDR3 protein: CASSRGTSGRMIEQFF
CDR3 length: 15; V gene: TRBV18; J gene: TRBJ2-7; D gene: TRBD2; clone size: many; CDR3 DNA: TGTGCCAGCTCATCGGGACTAGCGGGAGTTGTTGAGCAGTACTTC; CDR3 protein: CASSSGLAGVVEQYF